These T cell receptor beta chains were read from a single sample in a study of neurological immune-mediated disorders. TCRdb re-called the 5' RACE reads with MiXCR, one entry per CDR3 protein. The profile shows about 58,000 distinct CDR3 sequences, about 3.4% of them singletons. Sequencing was carried out using PBMCs. All receptors come from a woman aged 60-75 years with multiple sclerosis. The CDR3 runs from the conserved cysteine through the conserved F or W.

V	J	CDR3
TRBV2	TRBJ2-5	CASRRDRGIETQYF
TRBV5-1	TRBJ1-2	CASSSGLGSNYGYTF
TRBV12-3/TRBV12-4	TRBJ1-5	CASSVRRGRQPQHF
TRBV5-1	TRBJ1-2	CASIGDNYGYTF
TRBV7-9	TRBJ1-2	CASSLGNSPYGYTF
TRBV19	TRBJ2-7	CASSLYLQGSYEQYF
TRBV20-1	TRBJ2-1	CSARDPGQHNEQFF
TRBV5-4	TRBJ1-5	CASSLGPRDDQPQHF
TRBV20-1	TRBJ2-7	CSASAHEQYF
TRBV5-5	TRBJ1-5	CASSQTRGNQPQHF